This record covers a single TCR beta chain. The record originates from a study of blood T cell repertoires in COVID-19. Study-level background: PBMCs, B-cell-depleted T cells, or T cells provided the cDNA or gDNA that made up the material.

In the source study's methods: From reference gene primer amplification, estimates of nucleated cell counts were derived. TCRdb's table, derived via immunoSEQ multiplex PCR, lists solely in-frame clones and lacks some. V and J calls plus clone size are reproduced from that table; the DNA served to infer D and trimming. The sample has some 48,000 clones; 84% are singletons. This clonotype originated in a human donor in a cohort sampled during active COVID-19. Specimen: peripheral blood.

CDR3 bases: TGTGCCAGCTCACCGGACAGGGGGCACACTGAAGCTTTCTTT. It translates to CASSPDRGHTEAFF. The chain is built from TRBV18 and TRBJ1-1; 11 bases line up with TRBD1. CDR3 length equals 14 residues. Per the germline V gene, CDR1 is KGHSH and CDR2 is LQKENI. J gave up 3 bases and V 3 bases, and 0 bases lay outside the gene matches.